What follows are 26 T cell receptor beta chains derived from one specimen sequenced in a study of post-analysis software for immune sequencing data. Whole-study results and caveats: TRBV segments more frequent in patients than in controls numbered roughly five and included TRBV5-6, TRBV5-1 and TRBV20-1.

Antigens for these TCRs are unknown. Unique-molecular-identifier-tagged TCR beta cDNA libraries were used. A single record per CDR3 protein comes from TCRdb applying MiXCR to the PCR reads. The profile shows a few hundred thousand distinct CDR3 sequences, under 55% of them singletons. The material sequenced was blood. Receptor source: a girl aged 5-17 years with multiple sclerosis.

Only one count was recorded for this clonotype. The chain recombines TRBV11-2 with TRBJ2-7; D is perhaps TRBD1 (5 bases). There are 15 residues in the CDR3. CDR1 is SGHAT and CDR2 is FQNNGV in the germline V gene. Trimming shortened V by 0 bases and J by 1 base, and 10 bases separated the two germline ends. This chain's CDR3 is CASSLEAGQSYEQYF. In DNA, the CDR3 is TGTGCCAGCAGCTTAGAGGCAGGGCAATCCTACGAGCAGTACTTC.

The rearrangement links TRBV6-1 to TRBJ2-7; 9 nucleotides line up with TRBD1. V was clipped by 10 bases and J by 1 base; unmatched bases: 8. Per the germline V gene, CDR1 is MNHNS and CDR2 is SASEGT. The CDR3 loop spans 14 amino acids. The CDR3 nucleotides read TGTGCCACCGCGGACAGGGGACATTCCTACGAGCAGTACTTC. Translated: CATADRGHSYEQYF.

The genes are TRBV5-1 and TRBJ2-3; the match to TRBD1 covers 7 bases. Germline V gives CDR1 SGHRS, CDR2 YFSETQ. The length of the CDR3 is 15 residues. The V segment lost 7 bases and the J segment 4 bases; nucleotides outside the gene matches: 12. The DNA for the CDR3 is TGCGCCAGCTTTCGACAGGGAAGTGGCGCAGATACGCAGTATTTT. This gives the protein CASFRQGSGADTQYF.

This clonotype showed up just a few times. The chain joins TRBV29-1 to TRBJ1-1; the D gene is possibly TRBD1 (6 bases). Per germline, CDR1 SQVTM and CDR2 ANQGSEA. The V and J ends lost 6 bases and 7 bases respectively, with 18 bases between them. CDR3 length equals 13 residues. The CDR3 loop reads CSVNRDGRHEAFF. The CDR3 coding sequence is TGCAGCGTGAACAGGGACGGCCGGCATGAAGCTTTCTTT.

This clonotype was found a few times. V usage is TRBV9 and J usage is TRBJ1-2; D is undetermined. Trimming took 4 bases from V and 0 from J, leaving 7 bases between them. The CDR3 contains 13 residues. The germline CDR1 and CDR2 sequences are SGDLS and YYNGEE. CDR3 coding DNA: TGTGCCAGCAGCCCCGCGTCTAACTATGGCTACACCTTC. As protein: CASSPASNYGYTF.

This clonotype was counted a few times. The chain carries TRBV4-1 and TRBJ1-1, with D unresolved. This CDR3 has 15 amino acids. Germline CDR1 MGHRA, CDR2 YSYEKL. V lost 0 bases to trimming and J lost 6 bases, with 14 bases between them. CDR3 residues: CASSQERALGAEAFF. The DNA for the CDR3 is TGCGCCAGCAGCCAAGAAAGGGCCCTGGGCGCTGAAGCTTTCTTT.

The genes are TRBV9 and TRBJ2-7; D gene uncertain. Trimming took off 0 bases at V and 0 bases at J, with 13 bases between the two ends. This CDR3 has 16 amino acids. The germline gives CDR1 SGDLS, CDR2 YYNGEE. CDR3 region: CASSVGDIGSSYEQYF. The CDR3 DNA is TGTGCCAGCAGCGTAGGCGACATCGGAAGCTCCTACGAGCAGTACTTC.

This clonotype was detected a few times. The V gene is TRBV7-9, the J gene TRBJ2-1; maybe TRBD1 (6 bases). The germline V and J ends were trimmed by 1 base and 3 bases, with 13 bases remaining between them. Germline V gives CDR1 SEHNR, CDR2 FQNEAQ (reference sequence). This CDR3 has 16 residues. Written as DNA, the CDR3 is TGTGCCAGCAGCTTAGGGGGCTCGGGACACTACAATGAGCAGTTCTTC. Its protein product is CASSLGGSGHYNEQFF.

This clonotype was found many times. This chain links TRBV29-1 with TRBJ2-1; 11 bases align to TRBD2. The CDR3 covers 20 residues. Germline V lookup: CDR1 SQVTM, CDR2 ANQGSEA. The trim removed 4 bases at V and 0 bases at J, leaving 17 bases unmatched. For the CDR3, the DNA is TGCAGCGTTGGGTCCCCCGGGGCTAGCGGGAGGAAGAGCTCCTACAATGAGCAGTTCTTC. It specifies CSVGSPGASGRKSSYNEQFF.

This clonotype was picked up one time. The rearrangement uses TRBV7-2 and TRBJ2-5; no reliable D call. The DNA end is more similar to TRBJ2-7, so the J call may be wrong. CDR1 is SGHTA and CDR2 is FQGNSA in the germline V gene. The CDR3 covers 15 residues. Here the CDR3 reads CASSPFLSGGYEQYF. CDR3 DNA sequence: TGTGCCAGCAGCCCATTTTTATCCGGTGGTTACGAGCAGTACTTC.

The table lists this clonotype with a few counts. The chain combines TRBV6-4 with TRBJ2-3, with no clear D. The germline gives CDR1 MRHNA, CDR2 SNTAGT. The V end lost 2 bases, the J end lost 0 bases, and 12 bases lay between the germline ends. This CDR3 comprises 16 residues. CDR3 sequence (DNA): TGTGCCAGCAGTGACCGCCCGGGCACAAGCACAGATACGCAGTATTTT. Its protein product is CASSDRPGTSTDTQYF.

This clonotype has just one count. The chain has TRBV11-2 and TRBJ2-1; TRBD2 might be the D (7 bases). Trimming took off 3 bases at V and 7 bases at J, with 16 bases between the two ends. There are 15 residues in the CDR3. Looked up from germline, CDR1 is SGHAT and CDR2 is FQNNGV. The CDR3: CASSLGGLDGNEQFF. As DNA, the CDR3 is TGTGCCAGCAGCTTGGGGGGGCTAGACGGGAATGAGCAGTTCTTC.

In its sample, this clonotype was seen once. This sequence joins TRBV7-9 and TRBJ2-1; 10 bases align to TRBD1. After removal of 7 bases from V and 4 bases from J, the junction contained 7 bases not matched to a gene. The V gene's germline CDR1 is SEHNR and CDR2 FQNEAQ (reference sequence). CDR3 length: 15 amino acids. In DNA, the CDR3 is TGTGCCAGCAACTCCGGACAGGGGGGGTACAATGAGCAGTTCTTC. Amino acids: CASNSGQGGYNEQFF.

J is TRBJ2-1 and V is TRBV24-1, with 14 bases that match TRBD2. After removal of 3 bases from V and 13 bases from J, the junction contained 4 bases not matched to a gene. CDR3 length: 14 amino acids. CDR1 is KGHDR, CDR2 SFDVKD, per germline. CDR3 in amino acids: CATSDQGLAGDQFF. CDR3 DNA sequence: TGTGCCACCAGTGATCAGGGACTAGCGGGGGACCAGTTCTTC.

There are a few counts of this clonotype. The chain couples TRBV5-6 to TRBJ2-5; TRBD2 matches at 7 bases. Germline CDR1 is SGHDT and CDR2 is YYEEEE. This CDR3 has 18 amino acids. V gave up 4 bases and J gave up 4 bases; unmatched junction bases: 19. The CDR3 DNA reads TGTGCCAGCAGCGGAGGCGTTCGCGGGAGTCCCCAAACAGAGACCCAGTACTTC. Residues: CASSGGVRGSPQTETQYF.

The chain couples TRBV19 to TRBJ2-4; TRBD2 might be the D (6 bases). The J call may be incorrect, as the DNA end agrees better with TRBJ2-7. CDR3 length: 13 residues. Looked up from germline, CDR1 is LNHDA and CDR2 is SQIVND (reference sequence). The CDR3: CASGRPGRGEQYF. In DNA form, the CDR3 reads TGTGCCAGCGGAAGGCCAGGGCGGGGCGAGCAGTACTTC.

This sequence joins TRBV5-1 and TRBJ2-3; D gene unclear. V lost 4 bases and J lost 3, with 15 bases in between. CDR3 length: 15 amino acids. CDR1 is SGHRS, CDR2 YFSETQ, per germline. The chain's CDR3 is CASSPLYPTTDTQYF. The CDR3 nucleotides read TGCGCCAGCAGCCCATTATACCCGACAACAGATACGCAGTATTTT.

This clonotype has a handful of counts. The chain carries TRBV15 and TRBJ1-5, with a possible D match to TRBD1 (5 bases). Germline values: CDR1 LNHNV, CDR2 YYDKDF (reference sequence). Deletions cut 2 bases from V and 15 bases from J, with 17 bases between. The CDR3 has 13 residues. Here the CDR3 reads CATSRNYQGPGHF. The CDR3 DNA reads as TGTGCCACCAGCAGAAATTACCAGGGTCCCGGGCATTTT. Full variable domain (rest looked up from reference TRBV15 and TRBJ1-5): DAMVIQNPRYQVTQFGKPVTLSCSQTLNHNVMYWYQQKSSQAPKLLFHYYDKDFNNEADTPDNFQSRRPNTSFCFLDIRSPGLGDTAMYLCATSRNYQGPGHFGDGTRLSIL.

This sequence joins TRBV12-3 or TRBV12-4 and TRBJ1-2, with 10 bases fitting TRBD1. The V gene end was trimmed by 8 bases and the J gene end by 8 bases; junction bases not matched to a gene: 8. The CDR3 contains 13 residues. CDR3 protein: CASDRQGAQGYTF. The CDR3 DNA reads TGTGCCAGCGATCGACAGGGGGCGCAGGGCTACACCTTC.

This chain connects TRBV6-1 to TRBJ1-1, with 9 bases fitting TRBD1. V lost 6 bases and J lost 3; bases outside the gene matches: 2. The CDR3 runs 13 residues. Germline V gene data show CDR1 as MNHNS and CDR2 as SASEGT. The CDR3 coding sequence is TGTGCCAGCAGGAGACAGGGGGACACTGAAGCTTTCTTT. Its translation: CASRRQGDTEAFF.

This clonotype has just a few counts. V usage is TRBV20-1 and J usage is TRBJ2-1; 8 nucleotides line up with TRBD2. The CDR3 spans 17 residues. V shed 3 bases, J shed 5 bases, and the junction held 15 bases outside the gene matches. Germline-derived CDR1 and CDR2 are DFQATT and SNEGSKA (reference sequence). CDR3 DNA: TGCAGTGCTAGTCCCTCCTTAGCGGGAATCCAAGACAATGAGCAGTTCTTC. It encodes CSASPSLAGIQDNEQFF.

The rearrangement uses TRBV5-1 and TRBJ1-5; D is unclear. The V gene's germline CDR1 is SGHRS and CDR2 YFSETQ. V was pared by 4 bases and J by 0 bases, with 11 bases between. This CDR3 comprises 15 residues. The CDR3 spells CASSPLGFSNQPQHF. In nucleotides, the CDR3 is TGCGCCAGCAGCCCGCTCGGGTTTAGCAATCAGCCCCAGCATTTT. Full variable domain (remainder filled in from reference TRBV5-1 and TRBJ1-5): KAGVTQTPRYLIKTRGQQVTLSCSPISGHRSVSWYQQTPGQGLQFLFEYFSETQRNKGNFPGRFSGRQFSNSRSEMNVSTLELGDSALYLCASSPLGFSNQPQHFGDGTRLSIL.

The rearrangement uses TRBV20-1 and TRBJ2-6; D is perhaps TRBD1 (6 bases). The CDR3 runs 16 residues. The germline V gene encodes CDR1 DFQATT and CDR2 SNEGSKA (reference sequence). Trimming pared 3 bases from V and 0 bases from J, leaving 12 bases between. The CDR3 nucleotides are TGCAGTGCTAGTAGGGACACCCCCTCTGGGGCCAACGTCCTGACTTTC. Translation: CSASRDTPSGANVLTF.

The chain uses TRBV6-1 and TRBJ1-2; no firm D call. From germline, CDR1 is MNHNS and CDR2 SASEGT. V lost 10 bases and J lost 7, with 13 bases in between. This CDR3 has 11 amino acids. CDR3 DNA: TGTGCCACCGCGGTCGTCTGTGGCTACACCTTC. Its protein product is CATAVVCGYTF.

The chain carries TRBV4-3 and TRBJ2-7; D unresolved. TRBJ2-5 matches the DNA end more closely, so the J call is doubtful. The CDR3 extends over 12 amino acids. Germline V CDR1 and CDR2: LGHNA, YSLEER. Here the CDR3 reads CASSDRYETQYF. The CDR3 DNA sequence: TGCGCCAGCAGCGATCGATACGAGACCCAGTACTTC.

The CDR3 loop reads CASSIGEAVYEQYF. In DNA, the CDR3 is TGCGCCAGCAGTATCGGTGAGGCTGTGTACGAGCAGTACTTC. This chain joins TRBV5-1 and TRBJ2-4; D call uncertain. The tail of the sequence fits TRBJ2-7 better, so the J call may be wrong. CDR3 size: 14 residues. Germline assignment: CDR1 SGHRS and CDR2 YFSETQ.